What follows describes a single TCR beta chain. These data come from a study of blood T cell repertoires in COVID-19. The overall study: The United States, Italy and Spain provided the acute and convalescent COVID-19 samples. PBMCs, B-cell-depleted T cells, or T cells were the source of the cDNA or gDNA that made up the material.

The CDR3 extends over 15 amino acids. V was clipped by 3 bases and J by 4 bases; unmatched bases: 7. From germline, CDR1 is SGDLS and CDR2 YYNGEE. Using immunoSEQ multiplex PCR, the repertoire was profiled, and TCRdb retains in-frame clones only, with some absent. This sample has some 81,000 clones; around 91% occur once, and the top ten carry under 1.1%. This receptor was identified in a woman aged 45-65 years in a cohort sampled during active COVID-19. The V and J genes are TRBV9 and TRBJ1-5; 7 bases line up with TRBD1. Input material: peripheral blood. This CDR3 reads CASSASTGWNQPQHF. Written as DNA, the CDR3 is TGTGCCAGCAGCGCCTCGACAGGGTGGAATCAGCCCCAGCATTTT.